This passage covers 32 T cell receptor beta chains from one sample sequenced in a study of T cells in Graves' hyperthyroidism and ophthalmopathy. TCR beta CDR3 region amplification was performed from RNA transcripts. The HTBI primer set served for first-round RT-PCR of the TCR CDR3. TCRdb reprocessed the multiplex PCR reads via MiXCR and lists one record per CDR3 protein. The sample shows about 770,000 distinct CDR3 sequences, 15% to 20% of them seen only once. Input material: blood. These receptors were collected from a woman aged 45-59 years with Graves' hyperthyroidism that later progressed to Graves' ophthalmopathy.

This clonotype came up a few times. J is TRBJ1-6 and V is TRBV24-1; 7 bases map to TRBD1. V gave up 0 bases and J gave up 7 bases; unmatched junction bases: 5. The CDR3 totals 16 residues. Germline-derived CDR1 and CDR2 are KGHDR and SFDVKD. CDR3 bases: TGTGCCACCAGTGATTTGCCGGGACAGCTAAATTCACCCCTCCACTTT. Its translation: CATSDLPGQLNSPLHF.

This rearrangement joins TRBV27 to TRBJ2-7; D remains ambiguous. The CDR3 runs to 11 residues. Deletions cut 8 bases from V and 0 bases from J, with 5 bases between. CDR1 is MNHEY and CDR2 is SMNVEV in the germline V gene (reference sequence). CDR3 amino acids: CASHSSYEQYF. The CDR3, as DNA: TGTGCCAGCCACTCCTCCTACGAGCAGTACTTC.

This clonotype occurred a few times. V is TRBV15 and J is TRBJ1-2; possibly TRBD1 for D (6 bases). This CDR3 has 15 residues. The V gene lost 0 bases and the J gene lost 6 bases, with 14 bases spanning the gap. The germline CDR1 and CDR2 sequences are LNHNV and YYDKDF (reference sequence). The CDR3 sequence is CATSREGGGADGYTF. In DNA form, the CDR3 reads TGTGCCACCAGCAGAGAGGGAGGGGGTGCGGATGGCTACACCTTC.

The count of this clonotype is one. The rearrangement uses TRBV7-6 and TRBJ2-3, with 9 nucleotides matching TRBD1. V gave up 2 bases and J gave up 5 bases; unmatched junction bases: 8. The CDR3 spans 16 residues. Germline V gene sequence: CDR1 SGHVS, CDR2 FNYEAQ. In nucleotides, the CDR3 is TGTGCCAGCAGCTTAAGGGGACAGGGATCGGGAGATACGCAGTATTTT. This codes for CASSLRGQGSGDTQYF.

This clonotype came up many times. This sequence joins TRBV12-3 or TRBV12-4 and TRBJ1-1; no clear D gene. V was trimmed by 6 bases and J by 1 base, leaving 12 bases between them. This CDR3 has 14 residues. The CDR3 here is CASSQIGANTEAFF. As DNA, the CDR3 is TGTGCCAGCAGCCAAATAGGCGCGAACACTGAAGCTTTCTTT.

This clonotype was observed at least ten times. The chain recombines TRBV11-2 with TRBJ2-5; D is possibly TRBD1 (7 bases). Germline values: CDR1 SGHAT, CDR2 FQNNGV. Between the trimmed V and J ends, which lost 2 bases and 5 bases, there was a span of 18 bases. The CDR3 covers 16 residues. DNA of the CDR3: TGTGCCAGCAGCTTAAGGAGGATCGCAGGGGGGGAGACCCAGTACTTC. Translated: CASSLRRIAGGETQYF.

This rearrangement joins TRBV6-1 to TRBJ2-3, with D possibly being TRBD1 or TRBD2 (5 bases each). Deletions cut 10 bases from V and 6 bases from J, with 20 bases between. The CDR3 sequence is 14 residues long. Germline assignment: CDR1 MNHNS and CDR2 SASEGT. For the CDR3, the DNA is TGTGCCAACAGACAACTCAGGGACGGGGATACGCAGTATTTT. It specifies CANRQLRDGDTQYF.

In this sample, this clonotype turned up many times. J is TRBJ2-7 and V is TRBV3-1; no definite D call. The CDR3 covers 13 residues. V lost 3 bases and J 5 bases, leaving 11 bases between the germline ends. CDR1 LGHDT and CDR2 YNNKEL come from the germline V gene (reference sequence). Here the CDR3 reads CASSHGSRNEQYF. Written as DNA, the CDR3 is TGTGCCAGCAGCCACGGATCCCGGAACGAGCAGTACTTC.

Concerning this clonotype itself: At one of its ends the junction is not consistent with the germline gene, which may arise from a read error. The chain employs TRBV7-8 and TRBJ1-5; 8 nucleotides match TRBD1. The germline CDR1 and CDR2 sequences are SGHVS and FQNEAQ. The CDR3 runs to 17 residues. The CDR3 region has the DNA TGTGCCTGCAGCTTAGGGACAGGCGAATATAGCAATCAGCCCCAGCATTTT. This codes for CACSLGTGEYSNQPQHF. The entire variable domain, with the rest obtained from reference TRBV7-8 and TRBJ1-5, is as follows: GAGVSQSPRYKVAKRGQDVALRCDPISGHVSLFWYQQALGQGPEFLTYFQNEAQLDKSGLPSDRFFAERPEGSVSTLKIQRTQQEDSAVYLCACSLGTGEYSNQPQHFGDGTRLSIL.

This clonotype has ten or more counts. The chain carries TRBV9 and TRBJ2-5, with 10 bases lining up with TRBD1. The CDR3 is 14 residues long. CDR1 is SGDLS, CDR2 YYNGEE, per germline. Trimming took 3 bases from V and 1 from J; bases not matched to a gene: 0. The CDR3 coding sequence is TGTGCCAGCAGCGGGGACAGGGGCCAAGAGACCCAGTACTTC. This sequence encodes CASSGDRGQETQYF.

In this sample, this clonotype turned up a few times. The rearrangement joins TRBV10-1 to TRBJ2-3; either TRBD1 or TRBD2 may supply D (5 bases each). Germline values: CDR1 WNHNN, CDR2 SYGVQD (reference sequence). V lost 8 bases, J lost 4 bases, and 10 bases lay in between. This CDR3 contains 12 residues. Here the CDR3 reads CASGTDPDTQYF. The CDR3 DNA reads as TGCGCCAGCGGGACGGATCCAGATACGCAGTATTTT.

This clonotype was observed a handful of times. V gene TRBV20-1 combines with J gene TRBJ2-5; 12 nucleotides align to TRBD2. J gave up 0 bases and V 1 base, and 3 bases lay outside the gene matches. Germline CDR1 DFQATT, CDR2 SNEGSKA (reference sequence). The CDR3 is 16 residues long. The CDR3 bases are TGCAGTGCTAGAGCCGGACTAGCGGGGCACCAAGAGACCCAGTACTTC. It is translated as CSARAGLAGHQETQYF.

This chain uses TRBV3-1 with TRBJ2-5; possible D gene TRBD1, 5 bases. V shed 0 bases and J shed 9 bases, with 20 bases lying between them. Looked up from germline, CDR1 is LGHDT and CDR2 is YNNKEL (reference sequence). The CDR3 sequence is 16 residues long. This CDR3 is CASSQDSTDNSGAQYF. CDR3 DNA sequence: TGTGCCAGCAGCCAAGATTCGACAGACAACTCTGGGGCCCAGTACTTC.

The chain employs TRBV5-6 and TRBJ1-5, with a possible D match to TRBD1 (5 bases). The V end lost 3 bases, the J end lost 4 bases, and 17 bases lay between the germline ends. CDR1 and CDR2 (germline): SGHDT, YYEEEE. This CDR3 spans 16 amino acids. CDR3 protein: CASSSLGQGSNQPQHF. The CDR3 coding sequence is TGTGCCAGCAGCTCTCTTGGTCAGGGATCAAATCAGCCCCAGCATTTT.

This clonotype was counted a few times. The V gene is TRBV10-3, the J gene TRBJ1-4; D is unresolved. CDR1 is ENHRY, CDR2 SYGVKD, per germline. CDR3 length equals 17 residues. Trimming took 0 bases from V and 8 from J, leaving 19 bases between them. CDR3: CAISESLVARREEKLFF. The CDR3, as DNA: TGTGCCATCAGTGAGTCGTTGGTTGCCCGTAGGGAGGAAAAACTGTTTTTT.

The table lists this clonotype with many counts. The V and J genes are TRBV5-1 and TRBJ1-2; a possible D gene is TRBD1 (5 bases). This CDR3 is 15 amino acids long. V lost 3 bases and J lost 0, with 12 bases in between. Germline values: CDR1 SGHRS, CDR2 YFSETQ. The DNA for the CDR3 is TGCGCCAGCAGCTCAGGGCCAGCCTCTAACTATGGCTACACCTTC. It is translated as CASSSGPASNYGYTF.

This clonotype was seen repeatedly, ten times or more. V usage is TRBV7-8 and J usage is TRBJ2-1; possibly TRBD1 for D (6 bases). Trimming took 1 base from V and 7 from J, leaving 17 bases between them. CDR1 is SGHVS, CDR2 FQNEAQ, per germline. This CDR3 spans 16 amino acids. Here the CDR3 reads CASSLDDRSIRNEQFF. DNA for the CDR3: TGTGCCAGCAGCTTAGACGACAGGTCCATTCGTAATGAGCAGTTCTTC.

This clonotype was observed many times. The CDR3 loop is CASSLAGLAGVYNEQFF. DNA of the CDR3: TGTGCCAGCAGCTTGGCGGGACTAGCGGGGGTTTATAATGAGCAGTTCTTC. The chain couples TRBV7-9 to TRBJ2-1; TRBD2 agrees at 14 bases. Germline V CDR1 and CDR2: SEHNR, FQNEAQ (reference sequence). There are 17 residues in the CDR3. J lost 7 bases, V lost 3 bases, and 8 bases had no gene match.

V is TRBV5-1 and J is TRBJ2-7; the D gene could be TRBD1 or TRBD2 (5 bases each). CDR1 is SGHRS and CDR2 is YFSETQ in the germline V gene. The V end was cut by 0 bases, the J end by 6 bases, with 16 bases between. CDR3 size: 15 residues. The CDR3 loop is CASSLEGRPVVEQYF. The CDR3 DNA sequence: TGCGCCAGCAGCTTGGAGGGACGGCCTGTTGTCGAGCAGTACTTC. Looking up the rest from reference TRBV5-1 and TRBJ2-7 gives the full variable domain: KAGVTQTPRYLIKTRGQQVTLSCSPISGHRSVSWYQQTPGQGLQFLFEYFSETQRNKGNFPGRFSGRQFSNSRSEMNVSTLELGDSALYLCASSLEGRPVVEQYFGPGTRLTVT.

The chain uses TRBV7-2 and TRBJ2-5; 7 bases are shared with TRBD2. CDR1 and CDR2 (germline): SGHTA, FQGNSA. The CDR3 sequence is 17 residues long. After removal of 5 bases from V and 6 bases from J, the junction contained 18 bases not matched to a gene. The chain's CDR3 is CASSPLTPGLDAKTQYF. CDR3 coding DNA: TGTGCCAGCAGCCCTTTAACCCCAGGACTAGATGCAAAGACCCAGTACTTC.

This clonotype came up many times. The rearrangement links TRBV11-2 to TRBJ2-3; 9 bases map to TRBD2. Germline values: CDR1 SGHAT, CDR2 FQNNGV. V lost 5 bases, J lost 5 bases, and 8 bases stayed unmatched. CDR3 size: 15 residues. CDR3 residues: CASSPLAGSGDTQYF. CDR3 bases: TGTGCCAGCAGCCCTCTAGCGGGGTCCGGAGATACGCAGTATTTT.

The genes are TRBV10-3 and TRBJ2-5; the D gene is possibly TRBD1 (6 bases). The V end was cut by 7 bases, the J end by 2 bases, with 11 bases between. This CDR3 is 13 amino acids long. Looked up from germline, CDR1 is ENHRY and CDR2 is SYGVKD. This chain's CDR3 is CAITGTRQETQYF. The DNA for the CDR3 is TGTGCCATCACCGGGACAAGACAAGAGACCCAGTACTTC.

A note on this clonotype: Possible read error: a much larger clone is one base away. The chain has TRBV12-3 or TRBV12-4 and TRBJ2-7; no clear D gene. Trimming stripped 7 bases from V and 2 bases from J, with 15 bases between. The CDR3 has 14 residues. The DNA of the CDR3 is TGTGCCAGCACCCTCCCCTATGGGCCCTACGAGCAGTACTTC. Its translation is CASTLPYGPYEQYF.

The gene calls are TRBV6-1 and TRBJ1-1; D remains ambiguous. Looked up from germline, CDR1 is MNHNS and CDR2 is SASEGT. CDR3 size: 13 residues. V lost 6 bases and J lost 3, with 11 bases in between. The CDR3, as DNA: TGTGCCAGCAGGGTGGACCGCTACACTGAAGCTTTCTTT. It specifies CASRVDRYTEAFF.

This clonotype has a count of ten or more. The chain couples TRBV5-1 to TRBJ1-1; 10 nucleotides agree with TRBD1. V lost 4 bases to trimming and J lost 6 bases; unmatched junction nucleotides: 9. Germline V gene lookup returns CDR1 SGHRS and CDR2 YFSETQ. The CDR3 loop spans 15 amino acids. CDR3 nucleotide sequence: TGCGCCAGCAGCCCGCCGGGGGACAGGGGCGCTGAAGCTTTCTTT. This codes for CASSPPGDRGAEAFF.

The chain carries TRBV7-9 and TRBJ2-5; the D call may be TRBD1 or TRBD2 (5 bases each). This CDR3 is built from 13 residues. The germline gives CDR1 SEHNR, CDR2 FQNEAQ (reference sequence). V lost 2 bases and J 4 bases, leaving 8 bases between the germline ends. The CDR3: CASSLQRGETQYF. The CDR3 nucleotides read TGTGCCAGCAGCTTACAGAGGGGAGAGACCCAGTACTTC.

Ten or more counts support this clonotype. This chain links TRBV5-1 with TRBJ1-1; maybe TRBD1 (5 bases). The CDR3 loop spans 17 amino acids. Germline V gene data show CDR1 as SGHRS and CDR2 as YFSETQ. V lost 4 bases, J lost 0 bases, and 19 bases lay in between. The CDR3 protein is CASSRVSGGAMNTEAFF. The CDR3 DNA reads as TGCGCCAGCAGCCGCGTATCCGGGGGTGCTATGAACACTGAAGCTTTCTTT.

This clonotype was seen at least ten times. V usage is TRBV11-3 and J usage is TRBJ1-1; the match to TRBD1 covers 11 bases. The CDR3 is made up of 13 amino acids. Germline loops: CDR1 SGHNT, CDR2 YENEEA. V shed 8 bases, J shed 4 bases, and the junction held 3 bases outside the gene matches. Here the CDR3 reads CASGQGALTEAFF. The CDR3 DNA sequence: TGTGCCAGCGGACAGGGGGCACTCACTGAAGCTTTCTTT. Full variable domain (outside the CDR3, taken from reference TRBV11-3 and TRBJ1-1): EAGVVQSPRYKIIEKKQPVAFWCNPISGHNTLYWYLQNLGQGPELLIRYENEEAVDDSQLPKDRFSAERLKGVDSTLKIQPAELGDSAVYLCASGQGALTEAFFGQGTRLTVV.

Points on this clonotype: It is likely a read error, because the conserved phenylalanine at the end of the CDR3 is missing. The J gene is TRBJ2-1, the V gene TRBV12-3 or TRBV12-4, with D possibly TRBD2 on 5 matching bases. This CDR3 region has 16 residues. V lost 1 base and J lost 0, with 10 bases in between. The CDR3 loop reads CASSLVWESSYNEQFC. The CDR3, as DNA: TGTGCCAGCAGTTTAGTATGGGAGAGCTCCTACAATGAGCAGTTCTGC.

This clonotype has at least ten counts. One junction end does not reproduce the germline sequence, and a read error may be involved. Here the CDR3 DNA reads TGTGCCCGCAGATGTCCAGTTATGAACACTGAAGCTTTCTTT. Amino acid sequence: CARRCPVMNTEAFF. The rearrangement links TRBV5-5 to TRBJ1-1; D not resolved. This CDR3 contains 14 residues. CDR1 and CDR2 from the germline V gene are SGHKS and YYEKEE (reference sequence).

This clonotype was seen only a few times. V is TRBV12-3 or TRBV12-4 and J is TRBJ1-4; D unresolved. This CDR3 contains 12 residues. V was cut by 5 bases and J by 3 bases, with 4 bases left in between. Here the CDR3 reads CASSTANEKLFF. CDR3 nucleotides: TGTGCCAGCAGTACAGCTAATGAAAAACTGTTTTTT.

This clonotype was counted at least ten times. The genes are TRBV11-2 and TRBJ2-7; D remains unclear. The CDR3 consists of 12 residues. Germline CDR1 SGHAT, CDR2 FQNNGV. The V end lost 2 bases, the J end lost 0 bases, and 2 bases lay between the germline ends. The CDR3 is CASSLHSYEQYF. The CDR3 coding sequence is TGTGCCAGCAGCTTACACTCCTACGAGCAGTACTTC. Full variable domain (outside the CDR3, taken from reference TRBV11-2 and TRBJ2-7): EAGVAQSPRYKIIEKRQSVAFWCNPISGHATLYWYQQILGQGPKLLIQFQNNGVVDDSQLPKDRFSAERLKGVDSTLKIQPAKLEDSAVYLCASSLHSYEQYFGPGTRLTVT.